These T cell receptor beta chains were read from a single sample in a study of shared clonotypes between healthy human individuals. TCRdb's table, derived via immunoSEQ multiplex PCR, lists solely in-frame clones and lacks some. The sample lists about 2 million clones, 95% seen once, with 0.13% in the top ten. Sequencing used naive CD4+ T cells sorted from blood. The receptors were gathered from a man younger than 35 in good health. Both conserved end residues are part of each CDR3. A D gene is named only where the DNA matches it firmly. Clone size is stated in some rows and not others, as once, few, many or a class when expanded.

d_call j_call clone_size v_call cdr3_aa cdr3_nt
- TRBJ2-7 once TRBV6-6 CASSDRSRGYEQYF TGTGCCAGCAGTGACCGTAGTAGGGGTTACGAGCAGTACTTC
TRBD1 TRBJ1-2 once TRBV5-1 CASSSGTGKYYGYTF TGCGCCAGCAGCTCCGGGACAGGGAAGTACTATGGCTACACCTTC
- TRBJ1-1 - TRBV30 CAWVQQNTEAFF TGTGCCTGGGTACAGCAGAACACTGAAGCTTTCTTT
TRBD1 TRBJ2-1 - TRBV13 CASSTRRTGGLEQFF TGTGCCAGCAGTACCCGCCGGACAGGGGGTCTTGAGCAGTTCTTC
TRBD1 TRBJ1-4 - TRBV2 CASSARQGVNEKLFF TGTGCCAGCAGTGCCCGCCAGGGGGTCAATGAAAAACTGTTTTTT
TRBD1 TRBJ2-7 - TRBV27 CASSLSSGTGPKEQYF TGTGCCAGCAGTTTATCCTCCGGGACAGGCCCAAAGGAGCAGTACTTC
- TRBJ1-5 - TRBV19 CASSSESNQPQHF TGTGCCAGTAGCTCGGAAAGCAATCAGCCCCAGCATTTT
TRBD1 TRBJ1-5 - TRBV6-1 CASSVGTGKNQPQHF TGTGCCAGCAGTGTAGGGACAGGGAAGAATCAGCCCCAGCATTTT
TRBD2 TRBJ2-1 - TRBV9 CASSVGSGGAIEQFF TGTGCCAGCAGCGTCGGGAGCGGGGGGGCCATTGAGCAGTTCTTC
TRBD1 TRBJ1-5 - TRBV11-2 CASSAGQGSNQPQHF TGTGCCAGCAGCGCCGGACAGGGAAGCAATCAGCCCCAGCATTTT
- TRBJ2-7 - TRBV11-3 CASSPPGLAYEQYF TGTGCCAGCAGCCCGCCGGGTTTGGCCTACGAGCAGTACTTC
- TRBJ2-6 - TRBV5-8 CASRFPGANVLTF TGTGCCAGCCGATTTCCCGGGGCCAACGTCCTGACTTTC
TRBD2 TRBJ2-7 - TRBV6-5 CASSYSLAGGSYEQYF TGTGCCAGCAGTTACTCGTTAGCGGGAGGGTCCTACGAGCAGTACTTC
- TRBJ1-6 - TRBV2 CASTGRQNSPLHF TGTGCCAGCACCGGCCGCCAGAATTCACCCCTCCACTTT
- TRBJ2-5 - TRBV30 CAWSGKGTEETQYF TGTGCCTGGAGTGGTAAGGGGACGGAGGAGACCCAGTACTTC
- TRBJ1-5 - TRBV19 CASSGGPIFYQPQHF TGTGCCAGTAGCGGGGGGCCCATCTTTTATCAGCCCCAGCATTTT
TRBD2 TRBJ2-1 - TRBV30 CAWSAGGVNEQFF TGTGCCTGGAGTGCCGGGGGGGTCAATGAGCAGTTCTTC
- TRBJ2-3 - TRBV10-1 CASSEFSAGTDTQYF TGCGCCAGCAGTGAGTTTAGCGCAGGCACAGATACGCAGTATTTT
- TRBJ1-5 - TRBV7-9 CASSPAAQYHDSNQPQHF TGTGCCAGCAGCCCGGCGGCACAGTACCATGATAGCAATCAGCCCCAGCATTTT
- TRBJ1-2 once TRBV30 CAWSRRRGTYGYTF TGTGCCTGGAGTAGGAGAAGGGGGACGTATGGCTACACCTTC
TRBD2 TRBJ2-3 - TRBV7-2 CASSGHSGSGADTQYF TGTGCCAGCAGCGGACATAGCGGGAGCGGCGCAGATACGCAGTATTTT
- TRBJ1-1 - TRBV5-6 CASSHRSTEAFF TGTGCCAGCAGCCACAGAAGCACTGAAGCTTTCTTT
- TRBJ2-7 - TRBV21-1 CASSKVPHYGAVDYEQYF TGTGCCAGCAGCAAAGTTCCCCATTATGGAGCGGTAGACTACGAGCAGTACTTC
TRBD1 TRBJ2-5 - TRBV5-1 CASSSGTEETQYF TGCGCCAGCAGCTCCGGGACAGAAGAGACCCAGTACTTC
- TRBJ2-3 - TRBV5-1 CASSFTGLQPDTQYF TGCGCCAGCAGCTTTACCGGGCTCCAACCGGATACGCAGTATTTT
- TRBJ1-4 - TRBV4-1 CASSQTHLWGPNEKLFF TGCGCCAGCAGCCAAACACACTTATGGGGCCCTAATGAAAAACTGTTTTTT
- TRBJ2-5 - TRBV19 CASSPPRPGTQYF TGTGCCAGTAGCCCGCCGAGACCGGGGACCCAGTACTTC
- TRBJ1-4 - TRBV27 CASRPRTASTNEKLFF TGTGCCAGCAGACCGCGGACCGCATCAACTAATGAAAAACTGTTTTTT